The clone carrying this TCR beta chain was seen once. This CDR3 has 14 residues. Germline-derived CDR1 and CDR2 are MDHEN and SYDVKM. V was shortened by 5 bases and J by 7 bases, with 15 bases between the two germline ends. This entry is derived from a study of blood T cell repertoires in COVID-19. Generated by immunoSEQ multiplex PCR, the TCRdb table keeps only in-frame clones and is missing some. Among around 130,000 clones listed, roughly 78% were seen once. Sequencing was carried out using peripheral blood. The TCR sequence derives from a man aged 55 to 70 with active or convalescent COVID-19. The chain links TRBV28 to TRBJ2-1; weak D call: TRBD2 (5 bases). CDR3 loop: CASSRHVGVNEQFF. The CDR3 DNA reads TGTGCCAGCAGTCGCCACGTGGGAGTGAATGAGCAGTTCTTC.